These 17 T cell receptor beta chains came from one sample sequenced in a study of T cells in tuberculosis. TCRdb's table, derived via immunoSEQ multiplex PCR, lists solely in-frame clones and lacks some. The sample includes 30,000 to 40,000 clones, 85% to 95% of them seen just once. Documented time point: new active TB diagnosis, blood taken before or within 7 days of starting treatment. Sequences were derived from PBMCs, sampled at tuberculosis diagnosis. These receptors were obtained from an adult with tuberculosis.

The chain employs TRBV12-5 and TRBJ2-2, with 10 bases identical to TRBD2. This CDR3 spans 20 amino acids. The V segment lost 2 bases and the J segment 2 bases; nucleotides outside the gene matches: 14. Per germline, CDR1 LGHNT and CDR2 FRNRAP. In nucleotides, the CDR3 is TGTGCTAGTGGTTTGTCGCCTCTAGCTAGCGGGGGACGTAACACCGGGGAGCTGTTTTTT. This sequence encodes CASGLSPLASGGRNTGELFF.

V and J are TRBV6-6 and TRBJ2-2, with D perhaps TRBD2 (5 bases). The CDR3 runs to 13 residues. V shed 8 bases and J shed 4 bases, with 11 bases lying between them. Germline V lookup: CDR1 MNHNY, CDR2 SVGAGI (reference sequence). The CDR3 loop reads CASGGVGTGELFF. CDR3 bases: TGTGCCAGCGGAGGCGTGGGCACCGGGGAGCTGTTTTTT.

The chain has TRBV5-6 and TRBJ2-7; TRBD2 agrees at 12 bases. Germline loops: CDR1 SGHDT, CDR2 YYEEEE. The length of the CDR3 is 14 residues. J lost 6 bases, V lost 4 bases, and 5 bases had no gene match. DNA of the CDR3: TGTGCCAGCAGCCCGCGACTAGCGGGGGTCGAGCAGTACGTC. This gives the protein CASSPRLAGVEQYV.

This chain uses TRBV27 with TRBJ2-5; 8 nucleotides line up with TRBD1. Germline V gives CDR1 MNHEY, CDR2 SMNVEV (reference sequence). The length of the CDR3 is 13 residues. The ends lost 2 bases at V and 4 bases at J; junction bases unmatched: 0. CDR3 nucleotides: TGTGCCAGCAGTTTAGGACAGGGAGAGACCCAGTACTTC. It translates to CASSLGQGETQYF.

V is TRBV6-6 and J is TRBJ1-2; 9 nucleotides align to TRBD1. Germline CDR1 MNHNY, CDR2 SVGAGI (reference sequence). J was trimmed by 8 bases and V by 2 bases; bases with no gene match: 3. CDR3 length: 13 amino acids. The CDR3 sequence is CASSYGTGSGYTF. DNA of the CDR3: TGTGCCAGCAGTTACGGGACAGGGAGCGGCTACACCTTC.

This chain links TRBV5-5 with TRBJ2-7; TRBD1 might be the D (6 bases). CDR1 is SGHKS and CDR2 is YYEKEE in the germline V gene (reference sequence). This CDR3 contains 14 residues. V was clipped by 4 bases and J by 1 base, with 12 bases between them. The CDR3 sequence: CASSVIQGSYEQYV. The CDR3 DNA follows: TGTGCCAGCAGCGTGATACAGGGATCCTACGAGCAGTACGTC.

The rearrangement joins TRBV15 to TRBJ1-1, with TRBD1 matching over 7 bases. Germline V gives CDR1 LNHNV, CDR2 YYDKDF (reference sequence). V trimming: 2 bases; J trimming: 1 base; junction bases outside the gene matches: 1. The CDR3 consists of 14 residues. The CDR3 DNA reads as TGTGCCACCAGCAGACGGACAGGGAACACTGAAGCTTTCTTT. Translation gives CATSRRTGNTEAFF.

This clone appeared a few times. The chain employs TRBV18 and TRBJ1-5; no firm D call. Germline V gives CDR1 KGHSH, CDR2 LQKENI. The CDR3 sequence is 16 residues long. V lost 2 bases to trimming and J lost 4 bases, with 15 bases between them. The CDR3 here is CASSPGDGRSNQPQHF. The DNA for the CDR3 is TGTGCCAGCTCACCAGGTGACGGGAGATCGAATCAGCCCCAGCATTTT.

The chain links TRBV28 to TRBJ2-7; a possible D gene is TRBD1 (6 bases). The CDR3 contains 16 residues. The ends were cut back, 5 bases at V and 3 bases at J, with 20 bases in the middle. The germline V gene encodes CDR1 MDHEN and CDR2 SYDVKM. CDR3 sequence reads: CASSPEKDSVLYEQYF. Written as DNA, the CDR3 is TGTGCCAGCAGTCCCGAAAAGGACAGCGTACTCTACGAGCAGTACTTC. The complete variable domain, with remaining parts taken from reference TRBV28 and TRBJ2-7, reads DVKVTQSSRYLVKRTGEKVFLECVQDMDHENMFWYRQDPGLGLRLIYFSYDVKMKEKGDIPEGYSVSREKKERFSLILESASTNQTSMYLCASSPEKDSVLYEQYFGPGTRLTVT.

The chain combines TRBV6-5 with TRBJ2-1; D may be TRBD1 (5 bases). CDR1 and CDR2 (germline): MNHEY, SVGAGI. The length of the CDR3 is 15 residues. V was cut by 2 bases and J by 7 bases, with 15 bases left in between. DNA for the CDR3: TGTGCCAGCAGTTACGTGACAGCTCTAGGGAATGAGCAGTTCTTC. It codes for CASSYVTALGNEQFF.

The V and J genes are TRBV5-6 and TRBJ1-2; D is unresolved. The CDR3 runs to 15 residues. Germline lookup yields CDR1 SGHDT and CDR2 YYEEEE. Trimming removed 2 bases from V and 4 bases from J, with 15 bases in between. The CDR3 sequence: CASSFLGSLGYGYTF. CDR3 in DNA: TGTGCCAGCAGCTTTTTAGGGAGCCTGGGCTATGGCTACACCTTC.

The gene calls are TRBV27 and TRBJ1-1; D uncertain. The CDR3 is 14 amino acids. In germline, CDR1 is MNHEY, CDR2 SMNVEV (reference sequence). V lost 3 bases, J lost 8 bases, and 16 bases lay in between. In nucleotides, the CDR3 is TGTGCCAGCAGTTTCGCCGGGTTAGGAGTAGAAGCTTTCTTT. Protein sequence: CASSFAGLGVEAFF.

V usage is TRBV6-6 and J usage is TRBJ2-1, with TRBD2 matching over 11 bases. From germline, CDR1 is MNHNY and CDR2 SVGAGI (reference sequence). The J segment lost 4 bases and the V segment lost 7 bases, leaving 6 bases of the junction unmatched. The CDR3 totals 15 residues. CDR3 sequence (DNA): TGTGCCAGCACCGCGACTAGCGGGGTTTACAATGAGCAGTTCTTC. Translated, it gives CASTATSGVYNEQFF.

The chain joins TRBV30 to TRBJ1-1; D call uncertain. Per the germline V gene, CDR1 is GTSNPN and CDR2 is SVGIG (reference sequence). Trimming took 4 bases from V and 0 from J, leaving 12 bases between them. CDR3 length equals 14 residues. The CDR3 loop reads CAWINAYLNTEAFF. In DNA form, the CDR3 reads TGTGCCTGGATTAACGCGTATTTGAACACTGAAGCTTTCTTT. Filled out from reference TRBV30 and TRBJ1-1, the complete variable domain reads SQTIHQWPATLVQPVGSPLSLECTVEGTSNPNLYWYRQAAGRGLQLLFYSVGIGQISSEVPQNLSASRPQDRQFILSSKKLLLSDSGFYLCAWINAYLNTEAFFGQGTRLTVV.

The V and J genes are TRBV5-6 and TRBJ1-5; weak D call: TRBD1 (5 bases). The CDR3 loop spans 15 amino acids. Per germline, CDR1 SGHDT and CDR2 YYEEEE. V was clipped by 2 bases and J by 0 bases, with 9 bases between them. CDR3 sequence: CASSFGQVSNQPQHF. The DNA of the CDR3 is TGTGCCAGCAGCTTCGGACAAGTTAGCAATCAGCCCCAGCATTTT. The full variable domain, with the rest looked up from reference TRBV5-6 and TRBJ1-5, is DAGVTQSPTHLIKTRGQQVTLRCSPKSGHDTVSWYQQALGQGPQFIFQYYEEEERQRGNFPDRFSGHQFPNYSSELNVNALLLGDSALYLCASSFGQVSNQPQHFGDGTRLSIL.

The chain couples TRBV10-1 to TRBJ2-7, with unresolved D. V was pared by 3 bases and J by 3 bases, with 12 bases between. Germline assignment: CDR1 WNHNN and CDR2 SYGVQD (reference sequence). CDR3 length equals 14 residues. CDR3 sequence (DNA): TGCGCCAGCAGTGACGGAACGGGTCGCTACGAGCAGTACTTC. Encoded protein: CASSDGTGRYEQYF.

The chain uses TRBV6-1 and TRBJ2-7, with D possibly being TRBD2 (7 bases). The CDR3 sequence is 15 residues long. The germline V gene encodes CDR1 MNHNS and CDR2 SASEGT. V lost 4 bases, J lost 0 bases, and 13 bases lay in between. CDR3 nucleotides: TGTGCCAGCAGTGGGGGGCGGGAGAGCTCCTACGAGCAGTACGTC. It encodes CASSGGRESSYEQYV.